These T cell receptor beta chains were read from a single sample in a study of T cells in Graves' hyperthyroidism and ophthalmopathy. One entry per CDR3 protein results from TCRdb running MiXCR on the multiplex PCR reads. This table has roughly 700,000 distinct CDR3 sequences, roughly 15% appearing once. Sequencing was performed on blood. The receptor source for this set is a young woman with Graves' hyperthyroidism. The CDR3 runs from the conserved cysteine through the conserved F or W. The D gene is left open where the match is weak. The size field is filled for only some rows; it gives once, few, many or a size class.

TRBJ2-7 | - | TRBV29-1 | TRBD1 | CSGGQTYEQYF | TGCAGCGGGGGACAGACCTACGAGCAGTACTTC
TRBJ1-1 | many | TRBV13 | - | CASSAMGYAEAFF | TGTGCCAGCAGCGCAATGGGGTACGCTGAAGCTTTCTTT
TRBJ1-4 | - | TRBV19 | - | CASSTGLATNEKLFF | TGTGCCAGTAGCACAGGACTAGCAACTAATGAAAAACTGTTTTTT
TRBJ2-1 | - | TRBV30 | - | CAWSVLRANEQFF | TGTGCCTGGAGTGTACTCAGGGCCAATGAGCAGTTCTTC
TRBJ2-2 | few | TRBV7-2 | - | CASSPLGGYTGELFF | TGTGCCAGCAGCCCCCTGGGCGGCTACACCGGGGAGCTGTTTTTT
TRBJ2-3 | - | TRBV2 | TRBD2 | CASRRLAGGPDTQYF | TGTGCCAGCAGAAGACTAGCGGGAGGCCCAGATACGCAGTATTTT
TRBJ2-1 | - | TRBV24-1 | - | CATSDLHSANNEQLF | TGTGCCACCAGTGATTTACACAGCGCCAACAATGAGCAGCTCTTC
TRBJ2-7 | few | TRBV27 | - | CASRGQGGTYEQYF | TGTGCCAGCAGGGGGCAGGGGGGAACCTACGAGCAGTACTTC
TRBJ2-7 | many | TRBV20-1 | - | CSAEGPTFTFYEQYF | TGCAGTGCTGAAGGACCGACTTTTACCTTCTACGAGCAGTACTTC
TRBJ2-5 | - | TRBV20-1 | - | CSARVPSEETQYF | TGCAGTGCTAGAGTTCCTAGCGAGGAGACCCAGTACTTC
TRBJ1-1 | many | TRBV12-3/TRBV12-4 | - | CASSPAGSSNTEAFF | TGTGCCAGCAGCCCCGCCGGGTCTTCTAACACTGAAGCTTTCTTT
TRBJ2-5 | - | TRBV29-1 | - | CSVVGAAETQYF | TGCAGCGTTGTAGGGGCAGCGGAGACCCAGTACTTC
TRBJ1-1 | many | TRBV30 | - | CAWSVLSMNTEAFF | TGTGCCTGGAGTGTATTATCAATGAACACTGAAGCTTTCTTT
TRBJ2-7 | few | TRBV15 | - | CATSRDFGKMKNSYEQYF | TGTGCCACCAGCAGAGATTTTGGGAAGATGAAGAACTCCTACGAGCAGTACTTC
TRBJ1-6 | many | TRBV20-1 | - | CSARVGPNLDSPLHF | TGCAGTGCTAGAGTGGGACCAAATCTGGATTCACCCCTCCACTTT
TRBJ2-7 | many | TRBV7-9 | TRBD2 | CASSLARGLADSSYEQYF | TGTGCCAGCAGCTTAGCGCGGGGACTAGCAGACAGCTCCTACGAGCAGTACTTC
TRBJ2-1 | many | TRBV6-2/TRBV6-3 | - | CASSYWGRVNEQFF | TGTGCCAGCAGTTACTGGGGGCGCGTCAATGAGCAGTTCTTC
TRBJ2-7 | few | TRBV30 | TRBD2 | CAWSVLWGRAYEQYF | TGTGCCTGGAGTGTACTATGGGGGAGGGCGTACGAGCAGTACTTC
TRBJ2-6 | - | TRBV3-1 | TRBD1 | CASSLRMTGAGANVLTF | TGTGCCAGCAGCCTACGCATGACAGGGGCTGGGGCCAACGTCCTGACTTTC
TRBJ2-7 | many | TRBV30 | - | CAWINRATYEQYF | TGTGCCTGGATAAATCGGGCCACCTACGAGCAGTACTTC
TRBJ2-3 | many | TRBV20-1 | - | CSARDPPTDTQYF | TGCAGTGCTAGAGATCCCCCCACAGATACGCAGTATTTT
TRBJ2-5 | - | TRBV5-1 | TRBD2 | CASSSGTSGPGETQYF | TGCGCCAGCAGCTCCGGGACTAGCGGACCCGGGGAGACCCAGTACTTC
TRBJ2-1 | - | TRBV7-9 | TRBD2 | CASSSPPGGLAGEYEQFF | TGTGCCAGCAGCTCACCTCCCGGGGGGCTAGCGGGAGAGTATGAGCAGTTCTTC
TRBJ2-7 | many | TRBV7-2 | - | CASSLGERVTYEQYF | TGTGCCAGCAGCTTAGGCGAGAGGGTCACCTACGAGCAGTACTTC
TRBJ1-1 | many | TRBV30 | TRBD1 | CAWNRGRIDTEAFF | TGTGCCTGGAACAGGGGGCGCATCGATACTGAAGCTTTCTTT
TRBJ2-3 | many | TRBV30 | TRBD1 | CAWSSNLVGTELTDTQYF | TGTGCCTGGAGTTCCAATTTAGTCGGGACAGAGCTCACAGATACGCAGTATTTT
TRBJ2-2 | - | TRBV4-2 | TRBD2 | CASKLAGGPPGELFF | TGTGCCAGCAAACTAGCGGGAGGGCCCCCCGGGGAGCTGTTTTTT
TRBJ1-5 | - | TRBV5-6 | TRBD1 | CASSLWEGAGSQHF | TGTGCCAGCAGCTTGTGGGAGGGGGCCGGGTCCCAGCATTTT
TRBJ1-3 | few | TRBV6-1 | - | CASSFEAWGSGNTIYF | TGTGCCAGCAGTTTTGAGGCGTGGGGGTCTGGAAACACCATATATTTT
TRBJ1-4 | - | TRBV9 | - | CASGGGPLDEKLFF | TGTGCCAGCGGTGGGGGACCCCTCGATGAAAAACTGTTTTTT
TRBJ1-2 | many | TRBV2 | - | CASSEAGGDGYTF | TGTGCCAGCAGTGAGGCAGGAGGGGATGGCTACACCTTC
TRBJ2-3 | many | TRBV12-3/TRBV12-4 | - | CASRPTVLTDTQYF | TGTGCCAGCAGACCGACAGTGCTAACAGATACGCAGTATTTT
TRBJ2-3 | many | TRBV30 | TRBD2 | CAWSQSGRASTDTQYF | TGTGCCTGGAGCCAAAGCGGGAGGGCAAGCACAGATACGCAGTATTTT
TRBJ2-7 | - | TRBV7-9 | - | CASSLTDRPMEQYF | TGTGCCAGCAGCTTAACCGATCGCCCGATGGAGCAGTACTTC
TRBJ2-3 | few | TRBV7-9 | - | CASSPSQDSTDTQYF | TGTGCCAGCTCCCCCTCGCAGGATAGCACAGATACGCAGTATTTT
TRBJ1-1 | few | TRBV30 | TRBD1 | CAWRRQGATWAFF | TGTGCCTGGAGGCGACAGGGGGCGACGTGGGCTTTCTTT
TRBJ2-7 | many | TRBV28 | - | CASSLQDLDDEQYF | TGTGCCAGCAGTTTACAGGATCTTGACGACGAGCAGTACTTC
TRBJ1-5 | many | TRBV20-1 | - | CSASRRSQPQHF | TGCAGTGCTAGTCGTAGGAGTCAGCCCCAGCATTTT
TRBJ1-5 | - | TRBV15 | TRBD1 | CATSSIQGFNQPQHF | TGTGCCACCAGCAGTATACAGGGGTTCAATCAGCCCCAGCATTTT
TRBJ1-6 | few | TRBV28 | - | CASTRTNSPLHF | TGTGCCAGCACCCGGACCAATTCACCCCTCCACTTT
TRBJ2-7 | few | TRBV20-1 | TRBD2 | CSAPLLVVGLAGGPYEQYF | TGCAGTGCTCCACTACTCGTAGTTGGGCTAGCGGGAGGGCCCTACGAGCAGTACTTC
TRBJ2-7 | few | TRBV29-1 | - | CSVESRQGEYEQYF | TGCAGCGTTGAAAGCCGGCAGGGAGAATACGAGCAGTACTTC
TRBJ2-4 | - | TRBV28 | TRBD2 | CASGGTGLAGNIQYF | TGTGCCAGCGGGGGGACGGGACTAGCGGGGAACATTCAGTACTTC
TRBJ2-3 | many | TRBV12-3/TRBV12-4 | TRBD1 | CASSLEGQGADTQYF | TGTGCCAGCAGTTTGGAGGGACAGGGGGCAGATACGCAGTATTTT
TRBJ2-7 | few | TRBV4-1 | - | CASSQPFQAEQYF | TGCGCCAGCAGCCAACCCTTTCAAGCGGAGCAGTACTTC
TRBJ2-1 | few | TRBV29-1 | - | CSVEPSSNEQFF | TGCAGCGTTGAGCCGAGCTCCAATGAGCAGTTCTTC
TRBJ1-6 | few | TRBV7-2 | - | CASSLEPGRPSPLHF | TGTGCCAGCAGCTTAGAACCGGGCCGTCCTTCACCCCTCCACTTT
TRBJ1-2 | many | TRBV12-3/TRBV12-4 | TRBD1 | CASSLGDRVLNYGYTF | TGTGCCAGCAGTTTAGGGGACAGGGTTCTGAACTATGGCTACACCTTC
TRBJ2-1 | few | TRBV6-2/TRBV6-3 | TRBD2 | CASSYPQRGLAGVSYNEQFF | TGTGCCAGCAGTTACCCCCAAAGGGGACTAGCGGGAGTATCCTACAATGAGCAGTTCTTC
TRBJ2-1 | - | TRBV27 | - | CASSFRLASNEQFF | TGTGCCAGCAGTTTCCGGCTAGCTAGCAATGAGCAGTTCTTC
TRBJ1-2 | - | TRBV29-1 | - | CSYLTPGVDGYTF | TGCAGCTATCTCACACCGGGGGTAGATGGCTACACCTTC